Listed here is a single T cell receptor beta chain. Method: immunoSEQ multiplex PCR; TCRdb's copy keeps in-frame clones and lacks some. Counted here are more than 200,000 clones, 84% occurring once; the ten biggest clones make up roughly a tenth. V was shortened by 2 bases and J by 5 bases, with 13 bases between the two germline ends. Germline CDR1 reads SGHRS; CDR2 reads YFSETQ. This CDR3 contains 14 residues. This sample stems from a study of blood T cell repertoires in COVID-19. Looking at the study overall: From the United States, Italy and Spain came samples of acute and convalescent COVID-19. PBMCs, B-cell-depleted T cells, or T cells were the source of the cDNA or gDNA that made up the material.

Seattle participants joined during active infection and were tracked over time. Sequencing input: peripheral blood. The clonotype was recovered from a woman older than 75 with COVID-19, enrolled during active disease. The chain recombines TRBV5-1 with TRBJ2-5, with D maybe TRBD1 (5 bases). The CDR3 sequence: CASSLSGSLETQYF. The CDR3 nucleotides read TGCGCCAGCAGCTTATCAGGGTCCTTGGAGACCCAGTACTTC.